This T cell receptor beta chain is from a study of OX40 agonist ivuxolimab in advanced cancers. Only in-frame clones appear in the TCRdb table, and some are missing; sequencing was by immunoSEQ multiplex PCR. The sample holds under 45,000 clones, over 80% seen once. Germline V gives CDR1 LNHDA, CDR2 SQIVND (reference sequence). This CDR3 comprises 18 residues. J lost 0 bases, V lost 5 bases, and 9 bases had no gene match. This receptor was obtained from an adult with an advanced solid tumor such as melanoma, head and neck, liver or kidney cancer. The V call is TRBV19, the J call TRBJ2-6; 8 bases are shared with TRBD1. The source was CD4+ or CD8+ T cells sorted from blood, collected in a trial of the OX40 agonist ivuxolimab. The CDR3 protein is CASSSAGTGSSGANVLTF. Here the CDR3 DNA reads TGTGCCAGTAGTTCCGCCGGGACAGGCTCCTCTGGGGCCAACGTCCTGACTTTC.